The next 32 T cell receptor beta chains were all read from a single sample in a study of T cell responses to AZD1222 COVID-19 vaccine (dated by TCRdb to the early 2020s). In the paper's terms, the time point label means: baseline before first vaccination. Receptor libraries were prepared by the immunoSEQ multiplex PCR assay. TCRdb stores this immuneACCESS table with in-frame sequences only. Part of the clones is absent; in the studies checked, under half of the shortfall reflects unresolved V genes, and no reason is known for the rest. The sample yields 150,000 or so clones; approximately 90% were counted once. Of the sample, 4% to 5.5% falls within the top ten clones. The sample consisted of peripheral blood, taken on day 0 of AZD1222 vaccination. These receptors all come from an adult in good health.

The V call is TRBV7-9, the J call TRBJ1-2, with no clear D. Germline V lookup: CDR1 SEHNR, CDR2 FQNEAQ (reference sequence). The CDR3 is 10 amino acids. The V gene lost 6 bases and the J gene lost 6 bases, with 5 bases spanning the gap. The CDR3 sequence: CASSDDGYTF. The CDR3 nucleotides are TGTGCCAGCAGTGACGATGGCTACACCTTC.

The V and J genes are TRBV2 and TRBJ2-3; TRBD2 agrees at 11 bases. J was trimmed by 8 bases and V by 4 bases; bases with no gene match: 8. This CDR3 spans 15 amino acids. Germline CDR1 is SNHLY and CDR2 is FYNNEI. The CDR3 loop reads CASSAGLAALVTQYF. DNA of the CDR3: TGTGCCAGCAGTGCGGGACTAGCGGCGCTTGTTACGCAGTATTTT.

The CDR3 DNA reads TGCGCCAGCAGCACAAATCTACAGGGGGCTCGAGGCTACACCTTC. Encoded protein: CASSTNLQGARGYTF. The rearrangement joins TRBV5-1 to TRBJ1-2, with 9 nucleotides matching TRBD1. Germline V gene lookup returns CDR1 SGHRS and CDR2 YFSETQ. J gave up 8 bases and V 4 bases, and 12 bases lay outside the gene matches. CDR3 length equals 15 residues.

CDR3 nucleotide sequence: TGTGCCAGCAGCGTAGCACTTGACAGGGGGCGCGGCGGCTACACCTTC. Translating gives CASSVALDRGRGGYTF. The chain recombines TRBV9 with TRBJ1-2; 10 nucleotides match TRBD1. The V gene's germline CDR1 is SGDLS and CDR2 YYNGEE. J was trimmed by 8 bases and V by 0 bases; bases with no gene match: 10. The CDR3 loop spans 16 amino acids.

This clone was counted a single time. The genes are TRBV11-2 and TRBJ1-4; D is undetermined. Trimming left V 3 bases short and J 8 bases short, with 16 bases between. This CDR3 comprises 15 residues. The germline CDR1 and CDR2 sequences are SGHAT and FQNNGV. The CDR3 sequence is CASSFRTKGNEKLFF. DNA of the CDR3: TGTGCCAGCAGCTTTAGGACGAAGGGAAACGAAAAACTGTTTTTT.

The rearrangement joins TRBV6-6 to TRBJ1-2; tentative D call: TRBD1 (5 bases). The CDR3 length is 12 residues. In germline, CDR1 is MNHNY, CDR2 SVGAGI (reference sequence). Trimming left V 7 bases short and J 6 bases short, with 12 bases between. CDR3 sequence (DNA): TGTGCCAGCACCATACAGGATCATGGCTACACCTTC. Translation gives CASTIQDHGYTF.

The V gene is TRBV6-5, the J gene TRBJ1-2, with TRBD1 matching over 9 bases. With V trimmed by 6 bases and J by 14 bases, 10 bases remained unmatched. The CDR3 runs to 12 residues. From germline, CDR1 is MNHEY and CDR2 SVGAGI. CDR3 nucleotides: TGTGCCAGCAGCCGGGGGGCCGGGACAGGGACCTTC. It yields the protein CASSRGAGTGTF.

The CDR3 protein is CSARKETQYF. The CDR3 DNA reads as TGCAGTGCTAGAAAGGAGACCCAGTACTTC. The chain recombines TRBV20-1 with TRBJ2-5; D gene uncertain. CDR3 length equals 10 residues. Germline V gene sequence: CDR1 DFQATT, CDR2 SNEGSKA (reference sequence). Trimming left V 2 bases short and J 5 bases short, with 3 bases between.

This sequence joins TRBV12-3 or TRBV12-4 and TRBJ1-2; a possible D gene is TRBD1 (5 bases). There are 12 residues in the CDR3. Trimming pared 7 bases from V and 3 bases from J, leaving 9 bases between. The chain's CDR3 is CASTDSDYGYTF. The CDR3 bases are TGTGCCAGCACCGACAGCGACTATGGCTACACCTTC.

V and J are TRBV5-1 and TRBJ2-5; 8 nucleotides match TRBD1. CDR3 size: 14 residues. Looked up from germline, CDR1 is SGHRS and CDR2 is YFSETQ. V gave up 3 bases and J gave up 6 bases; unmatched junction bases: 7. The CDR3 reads CASSSGTGWKTQYF. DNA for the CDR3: TGCGCCAGCAGCTCGGGGACAGGTTGGAAGACCCAGTACTTC.

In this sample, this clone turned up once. CDR3 sequence: CASSLAGIDTQYF. CDR3 DNA sequence: TGTGCCAGCAGCTTAGCGGGGATAGATACGCAGTATTTT. The chain has TRBV7-3 and TRBJ2-3, with D perhaps TRBD2 (6 bases). Germline CDR1 SGHTA, CDR2 FQGTGA. Trimming stripped 2 bases from V and 5 bases from J, with 8 bases between. The CDR3 has 13 residues. The full variable domain, in which reference TRBV7-3 and TRBJ2-3 provide the parts outside the CDR3, is GAGVSQTPSNKVTEKGKYVELRCDPISGHTALYWYRQSLGQGPEFLIYFQGTGAADDSGLPNDRFFAVRPEGSVSTLKIQRTERGDSAVYLCASSLAGIDTQYFGPGTRLTVL.

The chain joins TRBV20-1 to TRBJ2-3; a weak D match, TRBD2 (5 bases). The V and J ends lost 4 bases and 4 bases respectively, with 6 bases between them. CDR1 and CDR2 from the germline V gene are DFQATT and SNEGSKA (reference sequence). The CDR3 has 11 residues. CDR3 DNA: TGCAGTGCTACGAGGGCAGATACGCAGTATTTT. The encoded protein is CSATRADTQYF.

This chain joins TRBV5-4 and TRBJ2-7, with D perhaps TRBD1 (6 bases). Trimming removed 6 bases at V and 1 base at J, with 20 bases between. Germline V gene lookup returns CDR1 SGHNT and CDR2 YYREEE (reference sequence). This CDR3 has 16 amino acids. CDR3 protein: CASKIGGPSISYEQYF. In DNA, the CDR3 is TGTGCCAGCAAAATTGGGGGCCCGAGTATATCCTACGAGCAGTACTTC.

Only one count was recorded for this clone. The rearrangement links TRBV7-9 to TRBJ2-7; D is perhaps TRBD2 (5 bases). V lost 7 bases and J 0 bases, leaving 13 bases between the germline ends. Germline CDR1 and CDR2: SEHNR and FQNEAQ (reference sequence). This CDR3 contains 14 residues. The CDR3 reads CASTPSGGSYEQYF. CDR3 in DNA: TGTGCCAGCACTCCCAGCGGCGGCTCCTACGAGCAGTACTTC.

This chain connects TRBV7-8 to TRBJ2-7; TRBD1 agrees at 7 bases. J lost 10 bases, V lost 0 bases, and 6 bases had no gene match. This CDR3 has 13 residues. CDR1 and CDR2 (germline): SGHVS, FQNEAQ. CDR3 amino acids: CASSLARTGQQYF. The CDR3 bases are TGTGCCAGCAGCTTAGCGAGGACAGGACAACAGTACTTC.

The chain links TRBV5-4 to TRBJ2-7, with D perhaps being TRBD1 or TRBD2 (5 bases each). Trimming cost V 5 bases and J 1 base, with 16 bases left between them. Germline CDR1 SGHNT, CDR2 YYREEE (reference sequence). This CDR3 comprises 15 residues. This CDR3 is CASRGNGEGSYEQYF. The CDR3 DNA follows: TGTGCCAGCAGAGGGAACGGAGAGGGGTCCTACGAGCAGTACTTC.

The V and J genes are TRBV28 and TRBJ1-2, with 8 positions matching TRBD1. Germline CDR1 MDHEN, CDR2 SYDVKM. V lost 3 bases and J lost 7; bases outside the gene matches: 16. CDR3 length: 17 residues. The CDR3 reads CASSLRIDRGGISGYTF. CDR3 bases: TGTGCCAGCAGTTTGCGTATAGACAGGGGCGGAATTAGTGGCTACACCTTC.

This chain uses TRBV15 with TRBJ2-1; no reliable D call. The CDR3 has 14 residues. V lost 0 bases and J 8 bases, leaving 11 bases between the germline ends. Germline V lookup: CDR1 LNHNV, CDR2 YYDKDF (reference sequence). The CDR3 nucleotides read TGTGCCACCAGCAGAGAGGTAGTTTCTTATGAGCAGTTCTTC. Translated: CATSREVVSYEQFF.

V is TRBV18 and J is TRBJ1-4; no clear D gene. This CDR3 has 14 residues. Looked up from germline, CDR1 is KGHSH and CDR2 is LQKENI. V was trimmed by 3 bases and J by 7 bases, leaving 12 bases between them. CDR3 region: CASSPGRGGEKLFF. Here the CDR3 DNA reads TGTGCCAGCTCACCGGGTCGGGGTGGTGAAAAACTGTTTTTT.

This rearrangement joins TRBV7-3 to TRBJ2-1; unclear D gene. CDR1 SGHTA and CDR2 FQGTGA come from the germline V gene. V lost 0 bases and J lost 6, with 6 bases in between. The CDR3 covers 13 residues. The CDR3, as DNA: TGTGCCAGCAGCTTAACTAGGGCCAATGAGCAGTTCTTC. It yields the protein CASSLTRANEQFF.

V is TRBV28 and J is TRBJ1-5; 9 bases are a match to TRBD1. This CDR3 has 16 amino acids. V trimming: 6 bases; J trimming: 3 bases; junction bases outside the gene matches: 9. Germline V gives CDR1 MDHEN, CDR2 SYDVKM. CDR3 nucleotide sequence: TGTGCCAGCAGGGGACGGGACAGGGCCCTCAATCAGCCCCAGCATTTT. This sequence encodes CASRGRDRALNQPQHF.

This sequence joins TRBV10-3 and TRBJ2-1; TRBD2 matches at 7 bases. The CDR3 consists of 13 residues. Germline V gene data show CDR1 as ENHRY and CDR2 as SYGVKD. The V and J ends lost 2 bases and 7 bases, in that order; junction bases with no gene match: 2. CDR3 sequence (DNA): TGTGCCATCAGTGAGATTAGCGGGAATGAGCAGTTCTTC. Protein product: CAISEISGNEQFF.

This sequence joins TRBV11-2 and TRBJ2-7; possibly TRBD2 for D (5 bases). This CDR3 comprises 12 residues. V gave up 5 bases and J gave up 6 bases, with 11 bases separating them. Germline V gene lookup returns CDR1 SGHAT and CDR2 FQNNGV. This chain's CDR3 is CASSPGSGEQYF. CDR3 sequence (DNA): TGTGCCAGCAGCCCGGGGTCGGGCGAGCAGTACTTC.

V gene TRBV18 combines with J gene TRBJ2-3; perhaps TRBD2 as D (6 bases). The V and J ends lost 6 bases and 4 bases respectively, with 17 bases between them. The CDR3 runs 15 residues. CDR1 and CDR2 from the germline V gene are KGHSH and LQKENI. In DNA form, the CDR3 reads TGTGCCAGCTCCCGACGCTGGAAGCGGGCAGATACGCAGTATTTT. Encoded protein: CASSRRWKRADTQYF.

CDR3 sequence: CASRPGLAIETQYF. The CDR3 bases are TGTGCCAGCAGACCGGGACTAGCGATCGAGACCCAGTACTTC. The J gene is TRBJ2-5, the V gene TRBV27; 10 bases match TRBD2. Germline V gene lookup returns CDR1 MNHEY and CDR2 SMNVEV (reference sequence). This CDR3 is 14 amino acids long. With 6 bases clipped from V and 5 bases from J, the junction kept 6 bases outside the gene matches.

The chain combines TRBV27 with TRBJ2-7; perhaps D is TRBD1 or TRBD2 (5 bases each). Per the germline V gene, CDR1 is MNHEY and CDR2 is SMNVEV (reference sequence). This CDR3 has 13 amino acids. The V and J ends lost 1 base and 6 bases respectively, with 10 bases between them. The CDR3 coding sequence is TGTGCCAGCAGTTTATATGGGGCGGGCGAGCAGTACTTC. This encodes CASSLYGAGEQYF.

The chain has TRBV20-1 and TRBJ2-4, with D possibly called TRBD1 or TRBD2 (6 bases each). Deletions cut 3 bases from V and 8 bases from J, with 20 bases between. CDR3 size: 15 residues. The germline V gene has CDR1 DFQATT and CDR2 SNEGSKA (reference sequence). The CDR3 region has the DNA TGCAGTGCTAGTCGGGGGACAATTGGCGCCGACATTCAGTACTTC. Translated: CSASRGTIGADIQYF.

The CDR3 loop is CASQGVLYEQYF. CDR3 nucleotide sequence: TGTGCCAGCCAGGGGGTATTGTACGAGCAGTACTTC. This chain connects TRBV28 to TRBJ2-7; 7 bases fit TRBD1. The germline V gene has CDR1 MDHEN and CDR2 SYDVKM. This CDR3 has 12 amino acids. The trim removed 8 bases at V and 4 bases at J, leaving 5 bases unmatched.

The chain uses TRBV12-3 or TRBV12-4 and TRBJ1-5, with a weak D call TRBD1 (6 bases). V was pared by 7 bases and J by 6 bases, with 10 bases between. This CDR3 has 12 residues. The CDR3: CASMGAGQPQHF. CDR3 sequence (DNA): TGTGCCAGCATGGGGGCAGGTCAGCCCCAGCATTTT.

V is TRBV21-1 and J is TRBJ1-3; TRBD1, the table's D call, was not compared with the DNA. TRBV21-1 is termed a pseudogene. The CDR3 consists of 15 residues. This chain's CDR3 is CASSKVAGAGNTIYF. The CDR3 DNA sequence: TGTGCCAGCAGCAAAGTAGCAGGGGCTGGAAACACCATATATTTT.

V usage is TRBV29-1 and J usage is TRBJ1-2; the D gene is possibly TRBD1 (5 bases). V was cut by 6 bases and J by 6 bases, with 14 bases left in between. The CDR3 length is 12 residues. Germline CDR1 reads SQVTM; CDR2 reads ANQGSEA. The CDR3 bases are TGCAGCGTAGGGGCAGGGTTTAATGGCTACACCTTC. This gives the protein CSVGAGFNGYTF.

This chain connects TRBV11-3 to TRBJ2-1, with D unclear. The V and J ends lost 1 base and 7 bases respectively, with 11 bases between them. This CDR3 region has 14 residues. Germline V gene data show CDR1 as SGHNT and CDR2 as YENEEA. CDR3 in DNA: TGTGCCAGCAGCTTAGGAATCGGATTTAATGAGCAGTTCTTC. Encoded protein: CASSLGIGFNEQFF.